One TCR beta chain is described in this entry. The data stem from a study of T cells after yellow fever vaccination. From germline, CDR1 is SNHLY and CDR2 FYNNEI. CDR3 size: 13 residues. V was trimmed by 6 bases and J by 9 bases, leaving 15 bases between them. A single record per CDR3 protein comes from TCRdb applying MiXCR to the 5' RACE reads. The table has about 630,000 distinct CDR3 sequences, around an eighth seen once; the top ten hold about 16%. The chain links TRBV2 to TRBJ2-1; D is possibly TRBD2 (5 bases). This receptor was obtained from a man aged 25-45 years who received the YFV17D yellow fever vaccine. The material sequenced was PBMCs, taken on the day of the yellow fever booster vaccination. The CDR3 DNA reads TGTGCCAGCAGCGGTAGGACTGGGGTTGAGCAGTTCTTC. This encodes CASSGRTGVEQFF.